Following are 3 T cell receptor beta chains from one sample sequenced in a study of blood T cell repertoires in COVID-19. Sequenced by immunoSEQ multiplex PCR; TCRdb stores in-frame clones only, minus some. The sample has about 230,000 clones, just over 85% seen once; the top ten hold 11%. The material sequenced was peripheral blood. These receptors all come from a man aged 45 to 65 with COVID-19, enrolled during active disease.

The J gene is TRBJ1-5, the V gene TRBV5-8; 7 nucleotides match TRBD1. V shed 0 bases, J shed 2 bases, and the junction held 2 bases outside the gene matches. Per germline, CDR1 SGHTS and CDR2 YDEGEE. This CDR3 is 15 amino acids long. The CDR3, as DNA: TGTGCCAGCAGCTTGGGACAGGGTGGCAATCAGCCCCAGCATTTT. Protein product: CASSLGQGGNQPQHF.

The chain combines TRBV29-1 with TRBJ2-5; 9 bases align to TRBD1. V shed 6 bases, J shed 1 base, and the junction held 3 bases outside the gene matches. Per the germline V gene, CDR1 is SQVTM and CDR2 is ANQGSEA. This CDR3 is 13 amino acids long. The CDR3 sequence: CSVGTGPQETQYF. CDR3 nucleotides: TGCAGCGTGGGGACAGGGCCCCAAGAGACCCAGTACTTC.

CDR3 sequence (DNA): TGTGCCAGCAGTGAGGGTCCGGTCAGCGGGAGTGGTTGGTTCTTC. Amino acids: CASSEGPVSGSGWFF. The chain employs TRBV2 and TRBJ2-1; 8 nucleotides agree with TRBD2. CDR1 is SNHLY, CDR2 FYNNEI, per germline. J was trimmed by 15 bases and V by 3 bases; bases with no gene match: 16. The CDR3 spans 15 residues.